This T cell receptor beta chain was identified in a study of T cells in Graves' hyperthyroidism and ophthalmopathy. Notes on the study in general: The model identified upcoming ophthalmopathy a median about six months ahead of onset.

RNA transcripts were the template for amplifying TCR beta CDR3 regions. When the TCR CDR3 underwent first-round RT-PCR, the HTBI primer set was used. MiXCR was run by TCRdb on the multiplex PCR reads, yielding one entry per CDR3 protein. The data show over 450,000 distinct CDR3 sequences, with more than 15% seen just once and 15% to 20% held by the top ten. Germline V gives CDR1 SGHTA, CDR2 FQGNSA. The CDR3 sequence is 15 residues long. V lost 3 bases and J 7 bases, leaving 16 bases between the germline ends. This clonotype was detected ten times or more. Its antigen is not known. V and J are TRBV7-2 and TRBJ2-1; D possibly corresponds to TRBD2 (5 bases). The TCR originated in a woman under 30 with Graves' ophthalmopathy. The source material was blood. This CDR3 is CASSFPGGLRNEQFF. The CDR3 DNA reads as TGTGCCAGCAGCTTCCCAGGAGGCCTGAGGAATGAGCAGTTCTTC.